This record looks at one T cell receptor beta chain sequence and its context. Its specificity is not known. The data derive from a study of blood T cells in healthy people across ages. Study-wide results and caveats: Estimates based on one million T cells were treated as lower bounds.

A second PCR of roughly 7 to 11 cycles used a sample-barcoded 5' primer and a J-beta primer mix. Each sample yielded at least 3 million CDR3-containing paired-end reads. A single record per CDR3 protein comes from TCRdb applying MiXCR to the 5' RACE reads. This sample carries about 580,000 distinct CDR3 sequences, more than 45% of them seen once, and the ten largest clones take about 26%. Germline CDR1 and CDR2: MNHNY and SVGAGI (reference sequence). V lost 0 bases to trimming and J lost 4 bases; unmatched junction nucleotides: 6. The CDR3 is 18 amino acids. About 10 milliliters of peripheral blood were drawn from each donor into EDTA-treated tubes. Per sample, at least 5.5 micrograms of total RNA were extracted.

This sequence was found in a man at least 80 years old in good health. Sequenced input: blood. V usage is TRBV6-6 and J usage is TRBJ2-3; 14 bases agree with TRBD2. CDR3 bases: TGTGCCAGCAGTTACTCTCCGGGACTAGCGGGAGTTGCAGATACGCAGTATTTT. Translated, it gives CASSYSPGLAGVADTQYF.